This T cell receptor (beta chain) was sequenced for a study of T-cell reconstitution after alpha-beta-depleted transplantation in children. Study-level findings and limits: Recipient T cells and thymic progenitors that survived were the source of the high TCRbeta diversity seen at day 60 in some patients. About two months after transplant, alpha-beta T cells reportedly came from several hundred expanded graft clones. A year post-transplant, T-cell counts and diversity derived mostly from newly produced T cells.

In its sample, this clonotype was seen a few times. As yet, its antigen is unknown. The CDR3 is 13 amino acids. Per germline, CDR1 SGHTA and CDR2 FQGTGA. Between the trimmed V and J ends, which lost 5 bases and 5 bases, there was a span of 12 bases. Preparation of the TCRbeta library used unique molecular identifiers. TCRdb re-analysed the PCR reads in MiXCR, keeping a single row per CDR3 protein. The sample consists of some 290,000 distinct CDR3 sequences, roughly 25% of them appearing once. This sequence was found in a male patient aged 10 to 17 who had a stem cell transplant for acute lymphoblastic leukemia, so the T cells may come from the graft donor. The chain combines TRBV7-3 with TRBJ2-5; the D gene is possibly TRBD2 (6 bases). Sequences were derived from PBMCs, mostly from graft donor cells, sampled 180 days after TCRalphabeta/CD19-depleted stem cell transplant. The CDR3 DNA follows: TGTGCCAGCAGCCTCCGGAGGGCCGAGACCCAGTACTTC. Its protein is CASSLRRAETQYF.